This record concerns one TCR beta chain sequence. This sample is drawn from a study of cytotoxic CD8 clonotypes in ibrutinib-treated CLL. Method: immunoSEQ multiplex PCR; TCRdb's copy keeps in-frame clones and lacks some. Altogether 150,000 to 200,000 clones are present, approximately 80% being singletons, with the ten largest covering about 1.9%. This CDR3 contains 15 residues. V lost 0 bases to trimming and J lost 1 base, with 8 bases between them. From germline, CDR1 is LGHNA and CDR2 YSLEER. The input for sequencing was PBMCs, taken after 12 months of ibrutinib treatment. This sequence was found in a human donor with chronic lymphocytic leukemia. J is TRBJ2-3 and V is TRBV4-3; D is unresolved. CDR3 in DNA: TGCGCCAGCAGCCAAGATGTCGGGCGCACAGATACGCAGTATTTT. Residues: CASSQDVGRTDTQYF.